This is a list of T cell receptor beta chains from one sample in a study of blood T cell repertoires in COVID-19. Profiled with immunoSEQ multiplex PCR; TCRdb holds only in-frame clones, not every one. The sample lists about 310,000 clones; about 88% were seen once. The sample comprised PBMCs or T cells enriched from blood (not recorded which). The source of these receptors is a woman in her forties who had recovered from COVID-19. Each CDR3 is given with its conserved first and last residue. D genes are given only for firm matches. Expanded clones get a size class; other rows say once, few or many, or leave the size out.

. | TRBD1 | TRBJ1-4 | TRBV7-9 | TGTGCCAGCAGCACTCGACAGGGAACTAATGAAAAACTGTTTTTT | CASSTRQGTNEKLFF
. | TRBD1 | TRBJ1-1 | TRBV7-9 | TGTGCCAGCAGCCATGGGACAGGCTTAGGGTCTTTCTTT | CASSHGTGLGSFF
. | TRBD2 | TRBJ2-5 | TRBV7-8 | TGTGCCAGCAGCTTAGGGCCGCCCCTAGCGGGGCAGGAGACCCAGTACTTC | CASSLGPPLAGQETQYF
. | . | TRBJ1-4 | TRBV19 | TGTGCCACCGGGATCCCGTATGAAAAACTGTTTTTT | CATGIPYEKLFF
. | . | TRBJ2-7 | TRBV7-2 | TGTGCCAGCAGCTTAGGGGCGTCCTACGAGCAGTACTTC | CASSLGASYEQYF
. | TRBD2 | TRBJ2-7 | TRBV5-1 | TGCGCCAGCAGCTCGCCCTCGAGCGGGAGGGCCTACGAGCAGTACTTC | CASSSPSSGRAYEQYF
. | TRBD2 | TRBJ2-1 | TRBV5-4 | TGTGCCAGCAGTTCGGATCCAGCTAGCGGACTCTACAATGAGCAGTTCTTC | CASSSDPASGLYNEQFF
. | TRBD1 | TRBJ1-1 | TRBV2 | TGTGCCAGCAGTGAAAGGGGGCGGACTGAAGCTTTCTTT | CASSERGRTEAFF
. | . | TRBJ1-6 | TRBV3-1/TRBV3-2 | TGTGCCAGCAGTCCACCCCGGGGGGGCTCCTATAATTCACCCCTCCACTTT | CASSPPRGGSYNSPLHF
. | . | TRBJ2-1 | TRBV7-3 | TGTGCCAGCAGCTCTGGGGGCAGGGGCCACTACAATGAGCAGTTCTTC | CASSSGGRGHYNEQFF
. | TRBD1 | TRBJ1-5 | TRBV5-6 | TGTGCCAGCAGCTGGGGGACAGGGGTGGATCAGCCCCAGCATTTT | CASSWGTGVDQPQHF
. | TRBD2 | TRBJ2-7 | TRBV5-4 | TGTGCCAGCAGCGGAGCGGGACCCCGGGGCGCCTACGAGCAGTACTTC | CASSGAGPRGAYEQYF
. | . | TRBJ1-5 | TRBV7-2 | TGTGCCAGCAGCCCCGGGACACACTATAGCAATCAGCCCCAGCATTTT | CASSPGTHYSNQPQHF
. | . | TRBJ2-7 | TRBV11-1 | TGTGCCAGCAGCTGGGCCGGCGGGGAGCAGTACTTC | CASSWAGGEQYF
. | TRBD2 | TRBJ2-1 | TRBV18 | TGTGCCAGCTCACCTTTAGCGGGTCCGGGGAACAATGAGCAGTTCTTC | CASSPLAGPGNNEQFF
. | TRBD1 | TRBJ2-3 | TRBV5-1 | TGCGCCAGCAGCTTGGCAGGGGCAGGGGGCGCAGGAGATACGCAGTATTTT | CASSLAGAGGAGDTQYF
. | TRBD2 | TRBJ2-7 | TRBV7-8 | TGTGCCAGCAGCCGTGGGGGTCTAGCGGGTAACAACGAGCAGTACTTC | CASSRGGLAGNNEQYF
. | . | TRBJ2-2 | TRBV27 | TGTGCCAGCAGTCTAACAGAGGTCTGGCGGGGCGGGGAGCTGTTTTTT | CASSLTEVWRGGELFF
. | . | TRBJ2-7 | TRBV10-3 | TGTGCCATCAGAACTGGGGAGGCCTACGAGCAGTACTTC | CAIRTGEAYEQYF
. | . | TRBJ1-1 | TRBV27 | TGTGCCAGCAGTTTATCAGGGGGAAATGAAGCTTTCTTT | CASSLSGGNEAFF
. | TRBD1 | TRBJ2-7 | TRBV4-1 | TGCGCCAGCAGCCAAGTTTGGGGCCCGGGACAGGGGACGGGGGAGCAGTACTTC | CASSQVWGPGQGTGEQYF
. | . | TRBJ2-4 | TRBV2 | TGTGCCAGCAGTGAAAGCAGGGCAGGAAACATTCAGTACTTC | CASSESRAGNIQYF
. | TRBD1 | TRBJ2-3 | TRBV7-9 | TGTGCCAGCAGGGGGACAGGGGTAGATACGCAGTATTTT | CASRGTGVDTQYF
. | . | TRBJ1-5 | TRBV30 | TGTGCCTGGGAAGTCGGATCGGGACACCGTAGCAATCAGCCCCAGCATTTT | CAWEVGSGHRSNQPQHF
once | TRBD2 | TRBJ2-2 | TRBV7-3 | TGTGCCAGCAGCTTTAGACTAGCGGGAACCGGGGAGCTGTTTTTT | CASSFRLAGTGELFF
. | TRBD2 | TRBJ2-1 | TRBV6-2/TRBV6-3 | TGTGCCAGCAGCCCGGGGGGTTTAAGGGAGCAGTTCTTC | CASSPGGLREQFF
. | TRBD2 | TRBJ2-4 | TRBV28 | TGTGCCAGCAGTTACCCCACTAGCGGGGAACCCAAAAACATTCAGTACTTC | CASSYPTSGEPKNIQYF
. | . | TRBJ2-1 | TRBV11-2 | TGTGCCAGCAGCCTTTTATACAATGAGCAGTTCTTC | CASSLLYNEQFF
. | . | TRBJ2-1 | TRBV24-1 | TGTGCCACCAGTGATTCGACTGTGAATGAGCAGTTCTTC | CATSDSTVNEQFF
. | TRBD1 | TRBJ2-7 | TRBV28 | TGTGCCAGCAGTCTTCTACAGGGGCCTACCTACGAGCAGTACTTC | CASSLLQGPTYEQYF
. | TRBD2 | TRBJ2-5 | TRBV6-4 | TGTGCCAGCAGTGACACAAGCGGGACTAGCTATAAATGGGACCAAGAGACCCAGTACTTC | CASSDTSGTSYKWDQETQYF
. | TRBD1 | TRBJ2-7 | TRBV10-1 | TGCGCCAGCAGTGAGATCAGGGGGATGTTCGACGAGCAGTACTTC | CASSEIRGMFDEQYF
once | TRBD1 | TRBJ1-2 | TRBV5-1 | TGCGCCAGCACCTACGGGACAGGGGGCATTCTTGGTAACTATGGCTACACCTTC | CASTYGTGGILGNYGYTF
. | TRBD1 | TRBJ1-4 | TRBV30 | TGTGCCTGGAGTGAACCGGGACAGCCTTATGAAAAACTGTTTTTT | CAWSEPGQPYEKLFF
. | TRBD2 | TRBJ2-1 | TRBV15 | TGTGCCACCAGCAGAGGCGGCGGGGGGAACAATGAGCAGTTCTTC | CATSRGGGGNNEQFF
. | . | TRBJ1-3 | TRBV27 | TGTGCCAGCAGTTCACCCCCCGTGCGCACCATATATTTT | CASSSPPVRTIYF
. | . | TRBJ1-4 | TRBV7-9 | TGTGCCAGCAGCTTAGATGTGGCCGAAAAACTGTTTTTT | CASSLDVAEKLFF
. | TRBD1 | TRBJ2-7 | TRBV30 | TGTGCCTGGAGTGTACTCCCCACCGGGACAGGGGGCCCTTACTCCTACGAGCAGTACTTC | CAWSVLPTGTGGPYSYEQYF
. | TRBD2 | TRBJ2-1 | TRBV9 | TGTGCCAGCACGGCTATGGAAGCGGGAGTCAATGAGCAGTTCTTC | CASTAMEAGVNEQFF
. | . | TRBJ1-1 | TRBV14 | TGTGCCAGCAGCCAAGGGCGGCACACTGAAGCTTTCTTT | CASSQGRHTEAFF
. | TRBD1 | TRBJ2-1 | TRBV5-5 | TGTGCCAGCAGCTTGGGGGTGACAGGGAGCAATGAGCAGTTCTTC | CASSLGVTGSNEQFF
. | . | TRBJ2-7 | TRBV30 | TGTGCCTCCGTAGTTTCCTACGAGCAGTACTTC | CASVVSYEQYF
. | TRBD2 | TRBJ2-2 | TRBV28 | TGTGCCAGCAGTTTATATATTAGCTTGGCGGGGGGAGACACCGGGGAGCTGTTTTTT | CASSLYISLAGGDTGELFF
. | TRBD2 | TRBJ2-7 | TRBV7-9 | TGTGCCAGCAGCCTAGCGGGAGGGCCCTGGGAGCAGTACTTC | CASSLAGGPWEQYF
. | . | TRBJ1-2 | TRBV28 | TGTGCCAGCAGCTCCCCCGCAGCTAACTATGGCTACACCTTC | CASSSPAANYGYTF
few | . | TRBJ2-1 | TRBV12-5 | TGTGCTAGTGGTTCCCCTGGACAGACCGGGGAGAGGTACAATGAGCAGTTCTTC | CASGSPGQTGERYNEQFF
. | . | TRBJ1-1 | TRBV18 | TGTGCCAGCTCTCGATCAGGGAACACTGAAGCTTTCTTT | CASSRSGNTEAFF
. | TRBD1 | TRBJ1-1 | TRBV12-3/TRBV12-4 | TGTGCCAGCAGTACAGGGACAGGCACTGAAGCTTTCTTT | CASSTGTGTEAFF